Presented here are 20 T cell receptor beta chains from one specimen sequenced in a study of T cell changes during pregnancy in multiple sclerosis (dated by TCRdb to 2018 to 2020). Receptors were amplified or captured by the immunoSEQ multiplex PCR assay. Imported from immuneACCESS, the table was reduced by TCRdb to in-frame sequences with V and J called. These copies leave out some clones; in studies compared against another copy, an unresolved V gene accounts for under half, and the cause of the remainder is not known. For this sample there are 40,000 or so clones; 90% appear just once. The top ten hold around 0.45% of the sample. The starting material was CD4+ T cells from peripheral blood mononuclear cells, obtained in the third trimester of pregnancy. The source of these receptors is a female donor with multiple sclerosis, enrolled in a pregnancy study.

The chain uses TRBV28 and TRBJ2-2; TRBD2 might be the D (7 bases). This CDR3 has 16 amino acids. V lost 3 bases to trimming and J lost 3 bases, with 14 bases between them. Germline V CDR1 and CDR2: MDHEN, SYDVKM. CDR3 DNA: TGTGCCAGCAGTTTCCTCCCCGGGGGGCACACCGGGGAGCTGTTTTTT. Translated: CASSFLPGGHTGELFF. Filled out from reference TRBV28 and TRBJ2-2, the complete variable domain reads DVKVTQSSRYLVKRTGEKVFLECVQDMDHENMFWYRQDPGLGLRLIYFSYDVKMKEKGDIPEGYSVSREKKERFSLILESASTNQTSMYLCASSFLPGGHTGELFFGEGSRLTVL.

J is TRBJ2-7 and V is TRBV6-1, with D tentatively TRBD1 (5 bases). Germline-derived CDR1 and CDR2 are MNHNS and SASEGT. The CDR3 length is 12 residues. V was shortened by 9 bases and J by 1 base, with 10 bases between the two germline ends. This CDR3 reads CASSTGSYEQYF. The CDR3 DNA reads as TGTGCCAGTAGTACAGGATCCTACGAGCAGTACTTC.

This clone appeared a few times. The V gene is TRBV11-2, the J gene TRBJ1-3; 9 bases line up with TRBD1. There are 15 residues in the CDR3. V was pared by 3 bases and J by 2 bases, with 2 bases of the junction left unmatched. In germline, CDR1 is SGHAT, CDR2 FQNNGV. The CDR3 protein is CASSFRQGAGNTIYF. As DNA, the CDR3 is TGTGCCAGCAGCTTTAGACAGGGGGCTGGAAACACCATATATTTT.

The chain carries TRBV11-3 and TRBJ2-7; 11 bases are shared with TRBD1. CDR3 length: 15 residues. CDR1 and CDR2 from the germline V gene are SGHNT and YENEEA. The J segment lost 7 bases and the V segment lost 6 bases, leaving 11 bases of the junction unmatched. The CDR3 DNA follows: TGTGCCAGCAGTTACGCGCCGGGACAGGGGGTAGAGCAGTACTTC. Protein product: CASSYAPGQGVEQYF.

The chain is built from TRBV5-1 and TRBJ2-3; tentatively, D is TRBD1 (6 bases). In germline, CDR1 is SGHRS, CDR2 YFSETQ. V was cut by 7 bases and J by 2 bases, with 20 bases left in between. This CDR3 has 16 residues. DNA for the CDR3: TGCGCCAGCCAGAAAAAACAGGGATTGCCCACAGATACGCAGTATTTT. This encodes CASQKKQGLPTDTQYF.

The rearrangement links TRBV29-1 to TRBJ2-7, with a weak D call TRBD1 (6 bases). Germline V CDR1 and CDR2: SQVTM, ANQGSEA. The CDR3 extends over 17 amino acids. V shed 2 bases and J shed 4 bases, with 24 bases lying between them. Written as DNA, the CDR3 is TGCAGCGTTGAATCCCTTCGGCCAGGGGACGGGTCATACGAGCAGTACTTC. Its protein product is CSVESLRPGDGSYEQYF.

This chain links TRBV4-1 with TRBJ2-7; maybe TRBD1 (6 bases). V was clipped by 6 bases and J by 1 base, with 19 bases between them. Germline assignment: CDR1 MGHRA and CDR2 YSYEKL. The CDR3 length is 16 residues. The CDR3 nucleotides are TGCGCCAGCAGTAAAACACTGGACAGTAAGTCCTACGAGCAGTACTTC. Amino acids: CASSKTLDSKSYEQYF.

The gene calls are TRBV5-1 and TRBJ2-2, with 7 bases lining up with TRBD1. The CDR3 loop spans 15 amino acids. V gave up 4 bases and J gave up 4 bases; unmatched junction bases: 7. Germline-derived CDR1 and CDR2 are SGHRS and YFSETQ. The CDR3 reads CASSLTTGTTGELFF. The CDR3 bases are TGCGCCAGCAGCCTAACGACAGGGACCACCGGGGAGCTGTTTTTT.

The chain joins TRBV18 to TRBJ1-1; D uncertain. Germline V gene sequence: CDR1 KGHSH, CDR2 LQKENI. The V end lost 0 bases, the J end lost 1 base, and 18 bases lay between the germline ends. The CDR3 has 18 residues. This CDR3 reads CASSPPALIGPSNTEAFF. The DNA for the CDR3 is TGTGCCAGCTCACCACCGGCTTTGATTGGGCCTTCGAACACTGAAGCTTTCTTT.

The chain combines TRBV7-2 with TRBJ2-7, with D possibly being TRBD2 (5 bases). V shed 0 bases and J shed 4 bases, with 7 bases lying between them. The CDR3 runs 13 residues. Germline CDR1 SGHTA, CDR2 FQGNSA. CDR3 loop: CASSLAGGYEQYF. The CDR3 DNA reads TGTGCCAGCAGCTTAGCGGGCGGGTACGAGCAGTACTTC.

This chain joins TRBV27 and TRBJ2-1, with a weak D call TRBD2 (6 bases). This CDR3 has 16 amino acids. Trimming pared 4 bases from V and 0 bases from J, leaving 13 bases between. CDR1 is MNHEY, CDR2 SMNVEV, per germline (reference sequence). This CDR3 reads CASSSTSRSSYNEQFF. CDR3 DNA: TGTGCCAGCAGTTCAACTAGCCGCAGCTCCTACAATGAGCAGTTCTTC.

The rearrangement links TRBV28 to TRBJ2-1; 9 nucleotides align to TRBD2. Germline V gene sequence: CDR1 MDHEN, CDR2 SYDVKM. The CDR3 consists of 15 residues. The V segment lost 5 bases and the J segment 9 bases; nucleotides outside the gene matches: 11. The CDR3 nucleotides read TGTGCCAGCAGTCTATCTTATAGCGGGAGCGGTGAGCAGTTCTTC. As protein: CASSLSYSGSGEQFF.

The rearrangement joins TRBV21-1 to TRBJ2-1; the DNA was not used to check the table's D call, TRBD2. TRBV21-1 is a pseudogene locus. This CDR3 region has 16 residues. CDR3 region: CASRRLAGKLYNEQFF. CDR3 coding DNA: TGTGCCAGCAGAAGGCTAGCGGGAAAGCTCTACAATGAGCAGTTCTTC.

This chain uses TRBV30 with TRBJ1-5; D uncertain. The germline V gene has CDR1 GTSNPN and CDR2 SVGIG (reference sequence). The CDR3 is 14 residues long. V lost 1 base and J 0 bases, leaving 7 bases between the germline ends. CDR3 nucleotides: TGTGCCTGGAGTGGGGCCTATAGCAATCAGCCCCAGCATTTT. Protein sequence: CAWSGAYSNQPQHF.

A single count supports this clone. J is TRBJ2-4 and V is TRBV7-2; 9 positions agree with TRBD1. V was clipped by 4 bases and J by 5 bases; unmatched bases: 6. The germline V gene encodes CDR1 SGHTA and CDR2 FQGNSA. The length of the CDR3 is 15 residues. The CDR3 region has the DNA TGTGCCAGCAGCTCCCCCTGGACAGGGGAAAACATTCAGTACTTC. Amino acids: CASSSPWTGENIQYF.

The J gene is TRBJ2-1, the V gene TRBV27; TRBD2 matches at 11 bases. Germline-derived CDR1 and CDR2 are MNHEY and SMNVEV (reference sequence). The CDR3 is 16 amino acids. The V and J ends lost 5 bases and 7 bases, in that order; junction bases with no gene match: 10. CDR3 amino acids: CASSKIAGGPGNEQFF. DNA for the CDR3: TGTGCCAGCAGTAAGATAGCGGGAGGGCCCGGAAATGAGCAGTTCTTC.

The gene calls are TRBV29-1 and TRBJ2-7; a weak D match, TRBD1 (6 bases). Germline V gene sequence: CDR1 SQVTM, CDR2 ANQGSEA. The V and J ends lost 2 bases and 5 bases respectively, with 13 bases between them. The CDR3 runs to 13 residues. The CDR3 loop reads CSVETGTGHEQYF. CDR3 DNA sequence: TGCAGCGTTGAAACAGGGACCGGACACGAGCAGTACTTC.

This clone was picked up one time. The V and J genes are TRBV9 and TRBJ1-2; D remains ambiguous. The ends were cut back, 6 bases at V and 1 base at J, with 7 bases in the middle. The CDR3 spans 12 residues. Germline values: CDR1 SGDLS, CDR2 YYNGEE. CDR3 amino acids: CASNGLNYGYTF. CDR3 DNA sequence: TGTGCCAGCAACGGACTTAACTATGGCTACACCTTC.

The chain couples TRBV5-1 to TRBJ2-7; 7 nucleotides match TRBD2. V lost 2 bases, J lost 6 bases, and 5 bases stayed unmatched. Germline CDR1 is SGHRS and CDR2 is YFSETQ. CDR3 length: 13 amino acids. The CDR3 DNA reads as TGCGCCAGCAGCTTTGCGGGGGTGGGCGAGCAGTACTTC. Its protein product is CASSFAGVGEQYF. The full variable domain, with the rest looked up from reference TRBV5-1 and TRBJ2-7, is KAGVTQTPRYLIKTRGQQVTLSCSPISGHRSVSWYQQTPGQGLQFLFEYFSETQRNKGNFPGRFSGRQFSNSRSEMNVSTLELGDSALYLCASSFAGVGEQYFGPGTRLTVT.

A single count supports this clone. The chain couples TRBV19 to TRBJ2-5, with TRBD2 identical over 8 bases. Trimming took 10 bases from V and 5 from J; bases not matched to a gene: 12. Germline values: CDR1 LNHDA, CDR2 SQIVND (reference sequence). The length of the CDR3 is 14 residues. This chain's CDR3 is CATLTSGVGETQYF. CDR3 nucleotide sequence: TGTGCCACCCTCACTAGCGGAGTCGGGGAGACCCAGTACTTC.